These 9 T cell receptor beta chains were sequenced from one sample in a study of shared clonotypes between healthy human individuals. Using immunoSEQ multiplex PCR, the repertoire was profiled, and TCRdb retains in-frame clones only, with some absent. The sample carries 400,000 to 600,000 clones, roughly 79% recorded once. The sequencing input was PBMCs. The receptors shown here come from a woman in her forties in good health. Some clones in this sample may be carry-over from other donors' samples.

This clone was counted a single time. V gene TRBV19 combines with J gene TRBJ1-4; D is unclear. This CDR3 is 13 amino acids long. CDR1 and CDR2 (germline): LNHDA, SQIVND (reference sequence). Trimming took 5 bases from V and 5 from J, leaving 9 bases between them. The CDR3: CASSDLENEKLFF. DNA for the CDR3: TGTGCCAGTAGTGACCTGGAGAATGAAAAACTGTTTTTT. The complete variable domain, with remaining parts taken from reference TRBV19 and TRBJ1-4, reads DGGITQSPKYLFRKEGQNVTLSCEQNLNHDAMYWYRQDPGQGLRLIYYSQIVNDFQKGDIAEGYSVSREKKESFPLTVTSAQKNPTAFYLCASSDLENEKLFFGSGTQLSVL.

As DNA, the CDR3 is TGTGCCAGCCGGGACAGGCAATCCTACGAGCAGTACTTC. Protein sequence: CASRDRQSYEQYF. The chain joins TRBV2 to TRBJ2-7, with TRBD1 matching over 8 bases. Germline V CDR1 and CDR2: SNHLY, FYNNEI. The CDR3 is 13 residues long. V lost 8 bases, J lost 1 base, and 4 bases stayed unmatched.

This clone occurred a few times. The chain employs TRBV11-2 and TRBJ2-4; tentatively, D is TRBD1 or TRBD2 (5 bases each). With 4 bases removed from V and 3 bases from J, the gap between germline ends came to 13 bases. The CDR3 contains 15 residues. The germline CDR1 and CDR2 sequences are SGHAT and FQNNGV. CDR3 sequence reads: CASSSLGRNKNIQYF. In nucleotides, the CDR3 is TGTGCCAGCAGCTCCCTGGGACGGAACAAAAACATTCAGTACTTC.

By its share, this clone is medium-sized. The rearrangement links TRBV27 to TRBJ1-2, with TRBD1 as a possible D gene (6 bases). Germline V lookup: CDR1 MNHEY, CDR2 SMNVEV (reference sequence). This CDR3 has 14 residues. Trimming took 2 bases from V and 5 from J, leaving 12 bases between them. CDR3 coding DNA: TGTGCCAGCAGTTTACAGTGGCAGGGGTATGGCTACACCTTC. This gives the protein CASSLQWQGYGYTF.

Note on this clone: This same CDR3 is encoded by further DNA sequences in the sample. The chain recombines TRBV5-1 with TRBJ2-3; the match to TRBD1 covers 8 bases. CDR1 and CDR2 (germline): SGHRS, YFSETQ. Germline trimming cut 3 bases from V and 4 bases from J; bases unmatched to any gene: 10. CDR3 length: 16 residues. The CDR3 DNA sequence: TGCGCCAGCAGCTCGGTCCCAGGACAGGGATCAGATACGCAGTATTTT. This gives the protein CASSSVPGQGSDTQYF.

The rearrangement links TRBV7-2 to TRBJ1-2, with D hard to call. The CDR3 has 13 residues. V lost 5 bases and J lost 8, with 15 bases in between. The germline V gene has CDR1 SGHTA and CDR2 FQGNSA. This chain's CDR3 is CASSPQRVGGYTF. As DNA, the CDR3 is TGTGCCAGCAGCCCCCAGAGGGTAGGGGGCTACACCTTC. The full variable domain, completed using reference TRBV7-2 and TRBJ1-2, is GAGVSQSPSNKVTEKGKDVELRCDPISGHTALYWYRQSLGQGLEFLIYFQGNSAPDKSGLPSDRFSAERTGGSVSTLTIQRTQQEDSAVYLCASSPQRVGGYTFGSGTRLTVV.

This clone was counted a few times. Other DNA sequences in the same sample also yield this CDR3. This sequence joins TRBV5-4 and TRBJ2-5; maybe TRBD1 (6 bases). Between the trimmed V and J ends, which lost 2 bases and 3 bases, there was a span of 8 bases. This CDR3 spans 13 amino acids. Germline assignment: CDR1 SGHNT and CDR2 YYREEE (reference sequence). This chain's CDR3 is CASSFRGEETQYF. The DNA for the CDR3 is TGTGCCAGCAGCTTCAGGGGCGAAGAGACCCAGTACTTC.

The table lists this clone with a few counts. The CDR3 sequence: CASSLRRDSSSGANVLTF. Written as DNA, the CDR3 is TGTGCCAGCAGTTTGAGGAGGGACAGCAGCTCTGGGGCCAACGTCCTGACTTTC. This chain links TRBV28 with TRBJ2-6; TRBD1 is a possible D gene (7 bases). CDR3 size: 18 residues. Germline assignment: CDR1 MDHEN and CDR2 SYDVKM. Trimming shortened V by 3 bases and J by 0 bases, and 15 bases separated the two germline ends.

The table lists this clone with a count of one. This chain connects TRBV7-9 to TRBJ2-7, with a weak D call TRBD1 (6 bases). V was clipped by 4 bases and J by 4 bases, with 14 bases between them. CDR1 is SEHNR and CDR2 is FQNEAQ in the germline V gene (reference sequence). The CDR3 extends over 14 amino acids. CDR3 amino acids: CASSSLLTGYEQYF. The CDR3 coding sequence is TGTGCCAGCAGCTCACTATTGACAGGTTACGAGCAGTACTTC.